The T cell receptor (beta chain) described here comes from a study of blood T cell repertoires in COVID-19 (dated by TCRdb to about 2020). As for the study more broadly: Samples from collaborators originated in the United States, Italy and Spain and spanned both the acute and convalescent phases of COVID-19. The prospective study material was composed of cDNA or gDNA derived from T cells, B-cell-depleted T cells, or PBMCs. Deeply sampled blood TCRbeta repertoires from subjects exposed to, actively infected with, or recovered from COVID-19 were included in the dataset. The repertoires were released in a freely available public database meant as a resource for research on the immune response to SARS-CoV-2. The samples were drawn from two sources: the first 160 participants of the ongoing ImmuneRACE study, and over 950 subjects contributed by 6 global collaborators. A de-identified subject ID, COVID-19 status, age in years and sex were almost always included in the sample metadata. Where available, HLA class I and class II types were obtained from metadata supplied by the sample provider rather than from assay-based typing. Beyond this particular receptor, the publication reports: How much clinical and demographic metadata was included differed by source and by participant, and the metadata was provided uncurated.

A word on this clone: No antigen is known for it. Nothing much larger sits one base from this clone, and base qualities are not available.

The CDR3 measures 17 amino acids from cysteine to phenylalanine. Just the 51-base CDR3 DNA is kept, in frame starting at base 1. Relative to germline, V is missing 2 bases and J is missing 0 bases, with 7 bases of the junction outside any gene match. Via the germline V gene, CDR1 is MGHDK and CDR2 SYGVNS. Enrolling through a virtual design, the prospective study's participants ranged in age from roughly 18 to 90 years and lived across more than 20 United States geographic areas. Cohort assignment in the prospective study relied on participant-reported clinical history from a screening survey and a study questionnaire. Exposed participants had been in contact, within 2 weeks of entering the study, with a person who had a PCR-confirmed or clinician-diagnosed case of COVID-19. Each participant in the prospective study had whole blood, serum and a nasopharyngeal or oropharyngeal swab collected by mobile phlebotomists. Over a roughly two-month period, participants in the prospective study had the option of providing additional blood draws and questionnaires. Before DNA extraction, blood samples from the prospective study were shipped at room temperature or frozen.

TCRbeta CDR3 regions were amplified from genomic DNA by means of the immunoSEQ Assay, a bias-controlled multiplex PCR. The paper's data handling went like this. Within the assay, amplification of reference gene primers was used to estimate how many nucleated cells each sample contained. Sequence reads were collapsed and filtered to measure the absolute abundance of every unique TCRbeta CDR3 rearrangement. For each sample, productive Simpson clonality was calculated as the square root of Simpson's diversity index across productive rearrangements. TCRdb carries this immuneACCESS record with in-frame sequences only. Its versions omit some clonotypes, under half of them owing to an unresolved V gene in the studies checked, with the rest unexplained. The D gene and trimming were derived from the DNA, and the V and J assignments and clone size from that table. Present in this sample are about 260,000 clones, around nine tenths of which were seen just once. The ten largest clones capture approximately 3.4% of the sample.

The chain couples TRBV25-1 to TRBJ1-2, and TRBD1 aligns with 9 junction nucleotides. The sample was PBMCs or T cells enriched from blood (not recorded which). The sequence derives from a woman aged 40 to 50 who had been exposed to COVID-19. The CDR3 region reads CASSERPGQGSNYGYTF. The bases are TGTGCCAGCAGTGAACGACCGGGACAGGGTTCTAACTATGGCTACACCTTC.